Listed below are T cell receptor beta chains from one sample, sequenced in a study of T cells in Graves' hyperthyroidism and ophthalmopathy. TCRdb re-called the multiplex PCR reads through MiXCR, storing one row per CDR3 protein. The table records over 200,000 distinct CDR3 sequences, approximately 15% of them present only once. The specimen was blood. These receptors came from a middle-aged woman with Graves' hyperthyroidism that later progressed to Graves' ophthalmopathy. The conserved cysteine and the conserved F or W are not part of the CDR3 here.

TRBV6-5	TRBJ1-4	ASSYGGAREKLF
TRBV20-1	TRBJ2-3	SARDGQGRIDTQY
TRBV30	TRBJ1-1	AGQTGMNTEAF
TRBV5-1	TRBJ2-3	ASSNGQGGTDTQY
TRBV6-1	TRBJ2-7	ASRPTGQGNAIYEQY
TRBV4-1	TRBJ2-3	ASSQVSAGGSTDTQY
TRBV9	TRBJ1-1	ASSLRPRDRGTPNTEAF
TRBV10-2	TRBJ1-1	ASRPHYRVGNTEAF
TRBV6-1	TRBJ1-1	ASNDPNTKAF
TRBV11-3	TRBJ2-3	ASSLDTITDTQY
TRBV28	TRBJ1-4	ASSLFGRGRTNEKLF
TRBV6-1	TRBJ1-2	ASRLSGEDGYT
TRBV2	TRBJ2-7	ATASGNPEEQY
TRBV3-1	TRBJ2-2	ASSQGIEELF
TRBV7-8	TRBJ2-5	ASSHLGAAHQTQY
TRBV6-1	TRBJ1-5	ASSEASGFRDQPQH
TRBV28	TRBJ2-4	ASSLRDRLAKNIQY
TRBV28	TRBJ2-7	ASRSAGAGSSYEQY
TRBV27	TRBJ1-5	ASSSRGPQPQH
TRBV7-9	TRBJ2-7	ASSRDSGDYEQY
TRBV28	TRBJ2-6	ATGVSGIVRGGANVLT
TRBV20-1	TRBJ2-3	SARARGTDTQY
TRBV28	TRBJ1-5	ASRSAGGVRTQH
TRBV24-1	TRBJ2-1	ATSGGAGLAGRNEQF
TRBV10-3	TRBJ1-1	AISSPGTEAF